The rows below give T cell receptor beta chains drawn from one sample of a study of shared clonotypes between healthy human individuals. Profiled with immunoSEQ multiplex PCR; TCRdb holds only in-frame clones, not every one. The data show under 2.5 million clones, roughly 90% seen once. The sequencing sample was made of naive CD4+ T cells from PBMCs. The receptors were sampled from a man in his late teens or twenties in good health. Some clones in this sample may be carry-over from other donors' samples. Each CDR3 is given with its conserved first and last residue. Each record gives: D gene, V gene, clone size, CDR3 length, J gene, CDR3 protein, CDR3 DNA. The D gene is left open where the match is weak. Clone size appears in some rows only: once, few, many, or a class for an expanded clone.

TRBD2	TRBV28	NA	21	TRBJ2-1	CASSSPNKWTSGSRAYNEQFF	TGTGCCAGCAGTTCCCCTAATAAATGGACTAGCGGGAGTCGGGCCTACAATGAGCAGTTCTTC
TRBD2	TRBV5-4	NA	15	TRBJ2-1	CASSQTSAVYNEQFF	TGTGCCAGCAGCCAAACTAGCGCGGTGTACAATGAGCAGTTCTTC
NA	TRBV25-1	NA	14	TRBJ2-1	CASSEAAGRDEQFF	TGTGCCAGCAGTGAGGCGGCAGGGCGGGATGAGCAGTTCTTC
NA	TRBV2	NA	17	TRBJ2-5	CASSSFLGSSVQETQYF	TGTGCCAGCAGTTCCTTTCTAGGTAGTAGCGTCCAAGAGACCCAGTACTTC
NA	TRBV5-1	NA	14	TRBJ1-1	CASSLEPMNTEAFF	TGCGCCAGCAGCTTGGAGCCGATGAACACTGAAGCTTTCTTT
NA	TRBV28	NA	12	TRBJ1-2	CASSVTTGRYTF	TGTGCCAGCAGTGTCACAACAGGGAGGTACACCTTC
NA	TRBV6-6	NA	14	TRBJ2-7	CASSYTPLVDEQYF	TGTGCCAGCAGTTACACCCCTTTGGTTGACGAGCAGTACTTC
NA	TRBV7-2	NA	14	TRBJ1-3	CASSADGQGNTIYF	TGTGCCAGCAGCGCGGACGGGCAGGGAAACACCATATATTTT
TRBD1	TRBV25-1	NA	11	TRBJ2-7	CASQGQYEQYF	TGTGCCAGCCAGGGACAGTACGAGCAGTACTTC
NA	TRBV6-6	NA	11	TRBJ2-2	CASRTVGELFF	TGTGCCAGCAGGACTGTGGGGGAGCTGTTTTTT
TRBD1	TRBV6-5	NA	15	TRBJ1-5	CASSYGRSGGQPQHF	TGTGCCAGCAGTTACGGCAGATCAGGGGGTCAGCCCCAGCATTTT
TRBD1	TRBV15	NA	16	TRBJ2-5	CATSRDYTGGGETQYF	TGTGCCACCAGCAGAGACTATACAGGGGGCGGGGAGACCCAGTACTTC
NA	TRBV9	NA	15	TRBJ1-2	CASSVAGVPNYGYTF	TGTGCCAGCAGCGTAGCAGGGGTCCCTAACTATGGCTACACCTTC
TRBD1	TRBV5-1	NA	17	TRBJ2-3	CASSLGSGQGAVDTQYF	TGCGCCAGCAGCTTGGGTTCGGGACAGGGGGCTGTAGATACGCAGTATTTT
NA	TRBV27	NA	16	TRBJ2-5	CASSPYYGGLVETQYF	TGTGCCAGCAGTCCTTATTACGGGGGGCTGGTGGAGACCCAGTACTTC
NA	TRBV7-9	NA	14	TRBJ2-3	CASRLTGLTDTQYF	TGTGCCAGCAGGTTGACAGGCCTCACAGATACGCAGTATTTT
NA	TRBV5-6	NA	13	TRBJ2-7	CASSLGAELEQYF	TGTGCCAGCAGCTTGGGCGCCGAGCTGGAGCAGTACTTC
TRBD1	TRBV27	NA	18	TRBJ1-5	CASSLRTPWQGGNQPQHF	TGTGCCAGCAGTTTAAGAACGCCGTGGCAGGGGGGCAATCAGCCCCAGCATTTT
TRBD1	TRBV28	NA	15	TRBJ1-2	CASSLTDRGRKGYTF	TGTGCCAGCAGCCTCACGGACAGGGGGCGGAAAGGCTACACCTTC
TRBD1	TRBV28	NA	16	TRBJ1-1	CASSIPGQGAQTEAFF	TGTGCCAGCAGCATACCAGGGCAGGGGGCGCAAACTGAAGCTTTCTTT
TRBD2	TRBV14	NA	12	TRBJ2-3	CASSQVAGPQYF	TGTGCCAGCAGCCAAGTAGCGGGACCGCAGTATTTT
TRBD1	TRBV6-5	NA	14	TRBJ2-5	CASSWDRRWETQYF	TGTGCCAGCAGTTGGGACAGGAGGTGGGAGACCCAGTACTTC
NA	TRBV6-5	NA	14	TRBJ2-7	CASSYLAEGSEQYF	TGTGCCAGCAGTTATTTAGCGGAGGGCAGCGAGCAGTACTTC
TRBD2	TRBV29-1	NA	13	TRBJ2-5	CSVELAGFKTQYF	TGCAGCGTTGAACTAGCGGGATTCAAGACCCAGTACTTC
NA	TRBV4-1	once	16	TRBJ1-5	CASSQDRQVSNQPQHF	TGCGCCAGCAGCCAAGACCGACAGGTCAGCAATCAGCCCCAGCATTTT
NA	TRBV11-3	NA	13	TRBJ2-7	CASSLRNEYEQYF	TGTGCCAGCAGCTTAAGGAACGAATACGAGCAGTACTTC
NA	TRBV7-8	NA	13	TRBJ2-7	CASSSDSAYEQYF	TGTGCCAGCAGCTCGGACAGCGCTTACGAGCAGTACTTC
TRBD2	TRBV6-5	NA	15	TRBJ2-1	CASIRTSGSYNEQFF	TGTGCCAGCATTCGAACTAGCGGGAGCTACAATGAGCAGTTCTTC
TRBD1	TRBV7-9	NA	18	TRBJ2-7	CASRLGTGGPGNGYEQYF	TGTGCCAGCAGACTAGGGACAGGGGGTCCCGGGAATGGCTACGAGCAGTACTTC
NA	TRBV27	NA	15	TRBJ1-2	CASSLFPRVGDGYTF	TGTGCCAGCAGTTTATTCCCCAGGGTGGGCGATGGCTACACCTTC
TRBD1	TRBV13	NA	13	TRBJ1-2	CASSSLDRAGYTF	TGTGCCAGCAGTTCCTTGGACAGGGCTGGCTACACCTTC
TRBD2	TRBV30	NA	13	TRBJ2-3	CAWAGDGTDTQYF	TGTGCCTGGGCGGGGGATGGGACAGATACGCAGTATTTT
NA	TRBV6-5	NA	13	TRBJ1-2	CASSPTGTYGYTF	TGTGCCAGCAGTCCCACAGGCACCTATGGCTACACCTTC
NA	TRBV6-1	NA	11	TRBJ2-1	CASSYGYEQFF	TGTGCCAGCAGTTACGGGTATGAGCAGTTCTTC
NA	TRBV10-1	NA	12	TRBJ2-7	CASSESGGTLYF	TGCGCCAGCAGTGAGTCGGGGGGAACTCTGTACTTC
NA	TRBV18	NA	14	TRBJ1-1	CASSAQGRGAEAFF	TGTGCCAGCTCAGCACAGGGTAGGGGCGCTGAAGCTTTCTTT
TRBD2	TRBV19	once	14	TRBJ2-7	CASRNGLAGYEQYF	TGTGCCAGTAGGAACGGACTAGCGGGCTACGAGCAGTACTTC
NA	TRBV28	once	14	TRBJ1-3	CASSLPGQRNTIYF	TGTGCCAGCAGTTTACCTGGACAGCGAAACACCATATATTTT
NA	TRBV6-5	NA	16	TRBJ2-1	CASSSRGLSSYNEQFF	TGTGCCAGCAGTTCGAGGGGACTGAGCTCCTACAATGAGCAGTTCTTC
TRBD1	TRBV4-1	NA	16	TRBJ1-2	CASSQLTGGAIDGYTF	TGCGCCAGCAGCCAATTAACAGGGGGCGCGATCGACGGCTACACCTTC
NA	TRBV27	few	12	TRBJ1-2	CASSEREGGYTF	TGTGCCAGCAGTGAAAGGGAGGGCGGCTACACCTTC